These 18 T cell receptor beta chains were all obtained from the same sample, sequenced in a study of radiation and T cells in renal cell carcinoma. The method was immunoSEQ multiplex PCR; TCRdb's version includes in-frame clones alone and lacks a portion of them. Among some 120,000 clones listed, more than 70% were seen once. Time point specified: blood 2 weeks post-SBRT. As for treatment: 15 Gy SBRT to primary tumor, nephrectomy 4 weeks later. The starting material was blood, obtained from a patient whose treatment included radiotherapy and nephrectomy. These receptors were collected from a woman in her 70s with renal cell carcinoma.

As DNA, the CDR3 is TGTGCCAGCAGCTTAGTAGTCAGTCGAAACACCATATATTTT. Amino acids: CASSLVVSRNTIYF. The chain links TRBV7-2 to TRBJ1-3; no definite D call. Germline V gene data show CDR1 as SGHTA and CDR2 as FQGNSA. V was shortened by 1 base and J by 5 bases, with 9 bases between the two germline ends. The CDR3 is 14 amino acids.

The chain recombines TRBV29-1 with TRBJ1-3, with D uncertain. Germline CDR1 SQVTM, CDR2 ANQGSEA. Trimming stripped 2 bases from V and 2 bases from J, with 4 bases between. The CDR3 has 12 residues. The DNA of the CDR3 is TGCAGCGTTGAAATTACTGGAAACACCATATATTTT. Amino acids: CSVEITGNTIYF.

This clone was found a few times. The chain links TRBV4-1 to TRBJ1-1; D is undetermined. Germline assignment: CDR1 MGHRA and CDR2 YSYEKL. The CDR3 is 12 amino acids. Trimming pared 4 bases from V and 1 base from J, leaving 4 bases between. DNA for the CDR3: TGCGCCAGCAGCCTATCGAACACTGAAGCTTTCTTT. Encoded protein: CASSLSNTEAFF.

J is TRBJ2-2 and V is TRBV14; D ambiguous. This CDR3 spans 14 amino acids. V was trimmed by 1 base and J by 3 bases, leaving 6 bases between them. The germline V gene has CDR1 SGHDN and CDR2 FVKESK. The CDR3 nucleotides read TGTGCCAGCAGCCAAGTGAGCCACACCGGGGAGCTGTTTTTT. Protein sequence: CASSQVSHTGELFF.

V is TRBV5-3 and J is TRBJ1-5; 8 bases align to TRBD1. TRBV5-3 is reported as an ORF; its role is uncertain. With V trimmed by 2 bases and J by 7 bases, 8 bases remained unmatched. The CDR3 runs 15 residues. CDR3 sequence: CARSLPGQAKQPQHF. The CDR3 bases are TGTGCCAGAAGCTTACCGGGACAGGCGAAACAGCCCCAGCATTTT.

CDR3 sequence reads: CASRGLAGPGELFF. CDR3 nucleotides: TGTGCCAGCAGGGGACTAGCGGGCCCTGGGGAGCTGTTTTTT. The chain couples TRBV2 to TRBJ2-2; 12 nucleotides align to TRBD2. Germline V gives CDR1 SNHLY, CDR2 FYNNEI. CDR3 length equals 14 residues. With V trimmed by 6 bases and J by 8 bases, 4 bases remained unmatched.

Here the CDR3 reads CASSVLGLGYNEQFF. Here the CDR3 DNA reads TGTGCCAGCAGCGTCCTTGGGCTGGGATACAATGAGCAGTTCTTC. The chain carries TRBV9 and TRBJ2-1; D is unresolved. There are 15 residues in the CDR3. V was trimmed by 2 bases and J by 4 bases, leaving 13 bases between them. CDR1 is SGDLS, CDR2 YYNGEE, per germline. The variable domain in full, with the rest retrieved from reference TRBV9 and TRBJ2-1, is DSGVTQTPKHLITATGQRVTLRCSPRSGDLSVYWYQQSLDQGLQFLIQYYNGEERAKGNILERFSAQQFPDLHSELNLSSLELGDSALYFCASSVLGLGYNEQFFGPGTRLTVL.

On this clone: One end of the junction varies from germline; a read error may be responsible. The rearrangement links TRBV4-3 to TRBJ1-2; D is ambiguous. CDR1 and CDR2 from the germline V gene are LGHNA and YSLEER. The CDR3 totals 12 residues. This chain's CDR3 is CASSQDFDGYTF. The DNA for the CDR3 is TGCGCCAGCAGCCAAGATTTTGATGGGTACACCTTC.

Of note for this clone: This sample includes further DNA sequences coding for the same CDR3. This chain joins TRBV28 and TRBJ1-1; D unresolved. Trimming left V 3 bases short and J 0 bases short, with 2 bases between. Germline CDR1 is MDHEN and CDR2 is SYDVKM. There are 12 residues in the CDR3. The CDR3 DNA sequence: TGTGCCAGCAGTTTGTTGAACACTGAAGCTTTCTTT. Translating gives CASSLLNTEAFF.

This clone was seen a single time. The chain employs TRBV19 and TRBJ2-5; D is possibly TRBD1 or TRBD2 (5 bases each). Germline V gene data show CDR1 as LNHDA and CDR2 as SQIVND (reference sequence). Trimming took off 5 bases at V and 4 bases at J, with 20 bases between the two ends. The CDR3 loop spans 16 amino acids. CDR3 bases: TGTGCCAGTAGTCTGACCCCCGGGACGACGCGAGAGACCCAGTACTTC. Its protein product is CASSLTPGTTRETQYF.

On this clone itself: The junction differs from germline at one of its ends, possibly a read error. The rearrangement joins TRBV27 to TRBJ2-7, with D possibly matching TRBD1 (6 bases). The CDR3 covers 14 residues. In germline, CDR1 is MNHEY, CDR2 SMNVEV (reference sequence). CDR3 amino acids: CASSLSDRGYAQYF. The CDR3 nucleotides are TGTGCCAGCAGTTTGTCGGACAGAGGATACGCGCAGTACTTC.

This chain connects TRBV5-1 to TRBJ2-7, with 14 bases lining up with TRBD2. Germline V CDR1 and CDR2: SGHRS, YFSETQ. The CDR3 extends over 15 amino acids. The trim removed 5 bases at V and 3 bases at J, leaving 4 bases unmatched. The CDR3 loop reads CASRGLAGANYEQYF. In DNA, the CDR3 is TGCGCCAGCAGGGGACTAGCGGGGGCCAACTACGAGCAGTACTTC.

The rearrangement links TRBV5-6 to TRBJ1-5; 10 nucleotides align to TRBD1. Germline assignment: CDR1 SGHDT and CDR2 YYEEEE. V lost 1 base, J lost 0 bases, and 10 bases stayed unmatched. This CDR3 has 19 residues. CDR3 amino acids: CASSLWKGQGINSNQPQHF. The CDR3 coding sequence is TGTGCCAGCAGCTTGTGGAAGGGACAGGGGATAAATAGCAATCAGCCCCAGCATTTT.

The chain links TRBV7-9 to TRBJ2-6; no clear D. Germline CDR1 and CDR2: SEHNR and FQNEAQ (reference sequence). This CDR3 region has 15 residues. Deletions cut 5 bases from V and 3 bases from J, with 11 bases between. CDR3 sequence reads: CASSPWVGGANVLTF. The CDR3 nucleotides are TGTGCCAGCAGCCCCTGGGTAGGTGGGGCCAACGTCCTGACTTTC.

V gene TRBV7-2 combines with J gene TRBJ2-5; 9 positions match TRBD1. The CDR3 loop spans 15 amino acids. The germline gives CDR1 SGHTA, CDR2 FQGNSA. Trimming removed 5 bases from V and 4 bases from J; junction bases left unmatched: 8. CDR3 in amino acids: CASSPTGGSTETQYF. The CDR3 nucleotides are TGTGCCAGCAGCCCTACAGGGGGCAGTACAGAGACCCAGTACTTC.

This chain joins TRBV6-5 and TRBJ1-2, with 7 bases that match TRBD1. This CDR3 is 15 amino acids long. The junction had 9 bases not matched to a gene; V was cut back by 2 bases and J by 6 bases. Germline-derived CDR1 and CDR2 are MNHEY and SVGAGI. Written as DNA, the CDR3 is TGTGCCAGCAGTTACAATCCCGGACAGGAGCATGGCTACACCTTC. Residues: CASSYNPGQEHGYTF.

The chain couples TRBV5-1 to TRBJ1-4; 7 bases agree with TRBD1. J gave up 7 bases and V 4 bases, and 7 bases lay outside the gene matches. CDR1 and CDR2 from the germline V gene are SGHRS and YFSETQ. The CDR3 is 14 amino acids. CDR3 region: CASSPGAGGEKLFF. CDR3 in DNA: TGCGCCAGCAGCCCTGGGGCAGGGGGTGAAAAACTGTTTTTT.

This chain connects TRBV19 to TRBJ1-1, with a possible D match to TRBD1 (6 bases). Germline V gives CDR1 LNHDA, CDR2 SQIVND (reference sequence). The CDR3 spans 14 residues. The ends were cut back, 6 bases at V and 4 bases at J, with 15 bases in the middle. The CDR3 bases are TGTGCCAGTAGGGGTAGGGGGGCCGGCACTGAAGCTTTCTTT. It translates to CASRGRGAGTEAFF. Variable domain in full (rest from reference TRBV19 and TRBJ1-1): DGGITQSPKYLFRKEGQNVTLSCEQNLNHDAMYWYRQDPGQGLRLIYYSQIVNDFQKGDIAEGYSVSREKKESFPLTVTSAQKNPTAFYLCASRGRGAGTEAFFGQGTRLTVV.